This entry features one T cell receptor (beta chain) sequence. Its matching antigen is unknown. The CDR3 contains 13 residues. The V gene's germline CDR1 is SGHRS and CDR2 YFSETQ. The entry originates in a study of monozygotic twins with inflammatory bowel disease. General observations from the study: Among patients, repertoires may have gained variability from differing immunosuppressive treatments. Any single strong signal or clonotype tied to IBD lacked support.

TCRdb re-called the 5' RACE reads and shows each CDR3 protein once, DNA omitted. The specimen's table records some 150,000 distinct CDR3 sequences. Sequencing used blood. The V call is TRBV5-1, the J call TRBJ1-1. This sequence originates from a human donor with ulcerative colitis or Crohn's disease, or a healthy co-twin of an affected twin (not recorded which). The CDR3 here is CASKNVGFTEAFF. The full variable domain, rest sourced from reference TRBV5-1 and TRBJ1-1, is KAGVTQTPRYLIKTRGQQVTLSCSPISGHRSVSWYQQTPGQGLQFLFEYFSETQRNKGNFPGRFSGRQFSNSRSEMNVSTLELGDSALYLCASKNVGFTEAFFGQGTRLTVV.